This T cell receptor beta chain was identified during a study of CD8 T cells in Susac syndrome. This clonotype showed up just once. Reverse transcription used about 0.45 to 1 ug RNA and random hexamers. From the immunoSEQ multiplex PCR reads, TCRdb called clonotypes with MiXCR, one entry per CDR3 protein. Among 150,000 to 250,000 distinct CDR3 sequences listed, roughly 95% were seen once. This CDR3 contains 12 residues. Germline-derived CDR1 and CDR2 are DFQATT and SNEGSKA (reference sequence). Trimming took off 3 bases at V and 2 bases at J, with 8 bases between the two ends. The chain is built from TRBV20-1 and TRBJ2-7, with D perhaps being TRBD1 or TRBD2 (6 bases each). The clonotype originates from a human donor with multiple sclerosis. Sequenced: CD4+ T cells from PBMCs. The CDR3 spells CSAREGAYEQYF. The DNA for the CDR3 is TGCAGTGCTAGGGAGGGGGCCTACGAGCAGTACTTC.